The rows below give T cell receptor beta chains drawn from one sample of a study of cytomegalovirus exposure and HLA in healthy donors. The repertoire was sequenced with immunoSEQ multiplex PCR; TCRdb's copy has only in-frame clones and lacks some. Of 150,000 or so clones listed, roughly three quarters are singletons. The sequencing input was PBMCs. These receptors came from a woman aged 35 to 49 in good health and CMV-seropositive. Each CDR3 is given without its conserved first and last residue. The D gene is left open where the match is weak.

v_call d_call cdr3_aa
TRBV2 NA ASSPDRLYGYT
TRBV7-9 NA SSSLGPMASYGYT
TRBV29-1 NA SVEDRGGAYTGELF
TRBV7-9 TRBD1 SSSLRDSDTEAF
TRBV2 NA ASSETARAYEQY
TRBV27 NA ASEDQNTDTQY
TRBV4-1 NA ASSQRMGSSYNEQF
TRBV6-5 NA ASSRNQAPYEQY
TRBV6-1 NA ASSLGRSVGYGYT
TRBV30 TRBD1 AWSHRGTNIQY
TRBV18 NA ASSPGQLATNEKLF
TRBV2 TRBD1 ASSANRGLSTEAF
TRBV10-3 TRBD1 AIRAGQGLNTEAF
TRBV20-1 NA SASIRTSAF
TRBV7-9 NA ASSSTSLTGEAF
TRBV5-1 TRBD1 ATSSGTGSVETQY
TRBV7-9 NA ASSELTGFSSYNSPLH
TRBV10-3 NA AISEGQNNGYT
TRBV30 TRBD2 AWMGLAGEYNEQF
TRBV14 TRBD1 ASSEGAEWRQGFANEQF
TRBV16 TRBD1 ASSPTGGLTEAF
TRBV6-6 NA ASKREPTNEKLF
TRBV27 TRBD1 ASSILAGQVPYEQY
TRBV7-3 TRBD1 ASSPRSSGTGAGTQY
TRBV4-2 NA ASSQDGAGNGYT
TRBV7-2 NA ASSLGLQGRETQY
TRBV5-3 TRBD1 ARSLMTGGPEAF
TRBV27 TRBD2 ASSTLAGASYEQY
TRBV2 NA ASSESGAGNYGYT
TRBV27 TRBD1 ASSFDGQGRTEAF
TRBV30 TRBD2 AWTSGGAGNTQY
TRBV4-2 TRBD2 ASSPPGGSGETQY
TRBV28 NA ASLPGGRTEAF
TRBV30 NA AWSAGLNSPLH
TRBV7-2 TRBD2 ASNTRGGIGGSYNEQF
TRBV30 TRBD1 ASTRGTGLYEQY
TRBV2 NA ASSALEGWSGYT
TRBV5-4 TRBD2 ASSPGTRDADTQY
TRBV11-3 TRBD1 ASSSPTGPLH
TRBV5-1 NA ASSKGDLSGNTIY
TRBV27 TRBD1 ASSSGGNTEAF
TRBV6-5 NA ASSPLGLTGEQF
TRBV5-6 TRBD1 ASSLSTGQGAVQPQH
TRBV7-2 NA ASSPDRVNTEAF
TRBV5-1 TRBD2 ASSLVAGERKTQY
TRBV29-1 NA SVPRGGQPNTEAF
TRBV7-8 TRBD1 ASSYRDRVEEQY